Listed below are T cell receptor beta chains from one sample, sequenced in a study of blood T cell repertoires in COVID-19. TCRdb's copy holds only in-frame clones and misses some; the assay was immunoSEQ multiplex PCR. The sample lists over 150,000 clones; 70% to 85% were seen once. The sample was peripheral blood. These receptors all stem from a human donor with acute or convalescent COVID-19. The donor label of this sample is uncertain. Each CDR3 is given with its conserved first and last residue. Fields, in order: V gene, J gene, D gene, clone size, CDR3 DNA, CDR3 protein. D genes are given only for firm matches. A row's size may be missing; if present it is once, few, many or a size class.

>TRBV5-1|TRBJ1-2|.|.
TGCGCCAGCAGCCAGGGCGGACAGTATCGCTACACCTTC
CASSQGGQYRYTF
>TRBV4-3|TRBJ2-7|.|few
TGCGCCAGCAGCCAAGGTGGAGGACCCTACGAGCAGTACTTC
CASSQGGGPYEQYF
>TRBV23-1|TRBJ1-3|TRBD1|.
TGCGCCAGCAGTCAATCTATGGGGACAGCGGAACCCTTAACCTCCTCTGGAAACACCATATATTTT
CASSQSMGTAEPLTSSGNTIYF
>TRBV21-1|TRBJ2-1|.|few
TGTGCCAGCAGCAAAAAGCGGAATGAGCAGTTCTTC
CASSKKRNEQFF
>TRBV2|TRBJ2-7|TRBD2|once
TGTGCCAGCAGTTTACTAGCGGGAGGGCATTACGAGCAGTACTTC
CASSLLAGGHYEQYF
>TRBV7-8|TRBJ1-6|.|.
TGTGCCAGCAGCGCAGGGGCAGGGTATAATTCACCCCTCCACTTT
CASSAGAGYNSPLHF
>TRBV9|TRBJ1-6|.|once
TGTGCCAGCAGCAGGAGTAGGCAGAATAATTCACCCCTCCACTTT
CASSRSRQNNSPLHF
>TRBV6-6|TRBJ1-1|.|.
TGTGCCAGCAGTTACTCGCAGGGCGGAATTCAAGCTTTCTTT
CASSYSQGGIQAFF
>TRBV27|TRBJ2-1|TRBD1|.
TGTGCCAGCAGTTTAGGGACAGGGACCTACAATGAGCAGTTCTTC
CASSLGTGTYNEQFF
>TRBV28|TRBJ2-2|.|.
TGTGCCAGCAGTAACAATGGGGAGCTGTTTTTT
CASSNNGELFF
>TRBV12-3/TRBV12-4|TRBJ1-2|.|.
TGTGCCAGCAGTTTAAAGTGGTCCGAGGTTACCTTC
CASSLKWSEVTF
>TRBV6-5|TRBJ2-2|.|.
TGTGCCAGCAGTTCACGGGTTCTCACCGGGGAGCTGTTTTTT
CASSSRVLTGELFF
>TRBV30|TRBJ1-3|TRBD1|.
TGTGCCTGGAGAACAGGGGGCGCGGACACCATATATTTT
CAWRTGGADTIYF
>TRBV6-5|TRBJ2-7|TRBD1|.
TGTGCCAGCGTCTGGACAGGGTCTTACGAGCAGTACTTC
CASVWTGSYEQYF
>TRBV18|TRBJ2-2|TRBD2|.
TGTGCCAGCTCACCACCGGGACTAGGGACCGCCGGGGAGCTGTTTTTT
CASSPPGLGTAGELFF
>TRBV7-3|TRBJ2-1|.|few
TGTGCCAGCAGCTTGAACTATCAAAACAATGAGCAGTTCTTC
CASSLNYQNNEQFF
>TRBV5-8|TRBJ2-3|TRBD1|.
TGTGCCAGCAGCTTAGGGACAGGGGGTAACCCAGGCACAGATACGCAGTATTTT
CASSLGTGGNPGTDTQYF
>TRBV11-3|TRBJ2-7|.|few
TGTGCCAGCAGCCCCACGTCCGGAGCCTACGAGCAGTACTTC
CASSPTSGAYEQYF
>TRBV5-6|TRBJ2-6|TRBD1|few
TGTGCCAGCAGCCTGGGACAGGCGACCACTGGGGCCAACGTCCTGACTTTC
CASSLGQATTGANVLTF
>TRBV5-8|TRBJ2-1|.|.
TGTGCCAGCAGCCCCGGACTAGCGAGGACAGGGGAGCAGTTCTTC
CASSPGLARTGEQFF
>TRBV19|TRBJ1-2|TRBD1|.
TGTGCCAGTAACCCGACAGGGGCAGCTAACTATGGCTACACCTTC
CASNPTGAANYGYTF
>TRBV2|TRBJ1-1|TRBD1|few
TGTGCCAGCAAGATCGGACAGGGGAACACTGAAGCTTTCTTT
CASKIGQGNTEAFF
>TRBV27|TRBJ2-1|TRBD2|few
TGTGCCAGCAGTTCCCCTAGCGGGAGCTCCTACAATGAGCAGTTCTTC
CASSSPSGSSYNEQFF
>TRBV5-4|TRBJ2-7|.|.
TGTGCCAGCAGCTTGGTCGGTGGGAGCGAGCAGTACTTC
CASSLVGGSEQYF
>TRBV18|TRBJ2-7|.|.
TGTGCCAGCTCACCGACGGACAGCTTCTACGAGCAGTACTTC
CASSPTDSFYEQYF
>TRBV18|TRBJ2-1|TRBD1|.
TGTGCCAGCTCACCAGGGACAGGGGGCTACAATGAGCAGTTCTTC
CASSPGTGGYNEQFF
>TRBV6-2/TRBV6-3|TRBJ2-1|.|.
TGTGCCAGCAGTTACCCGGGAGACAATGAGCAGTTCTTC
CASSYPGDNEQFF
>TRBV10-3|TRBJ1-2|TRBD1|.
TGTGCCATCAGCAGGGACAGGGGATTCGGCGGCTACACCTTC
CAISRDRGFGGYTF
>TRBV11-1|TRBJ2-7|TRBD2|.
TGTGCCAGCAGCATAGGGACTAGCGGAACCTACGAGCAGTACTTC
CASSIGTSGTYEQYF
>TRBV18|TRBJ2-3|.|.
TGTGCCAGCTCACCTTTACCCAGTAGCACAGATACGCAGTATTTT
CASSPLPSSTDTQYF
>TRBV29-1|TRBJ2-7|.|few
TGCAGCGTCCAAAACCCCGACAGGTACTACGAGCAGTACTTC
CSVQNPDRYYEQYF
>TRBV28|TRBJ2-2|TRBD2|.
TGTGCCAGCAGCCCGGGGGGGAATAAGAACACCGGGGAGCTGTTTTTT
CASSPGGNKNTGELFF
>TRBV5-1|TRBJ2-7|TRBD2|once
TGCGCCAGCAGCTTATCAGCGGGAGGAGCTGAGCAGTACTTC
CASSLSAGGAEQYF
>TRBV2|TRBJ2-5|TRBD1|.
TGTGCCAGCAGCAAGACAGGGGGCGGTGAGACCCAGTACTTC
CASSKTGGGETQYF
>TRBV5-1|TRBJ2-1|TRBD2|.
TGCGCCAGCAGGCGGGGACTAGCGGGACTTGAGCAGTTCTTC
CASRRGLAGLEQFF
>TRBV5-8|TRBJ2-1|TRBD2|.
TGTGCCAGCAGCTTGGTTCTAGCGGGAGATCGGCAGTTCTTC
CASSLVLAGDRQFF
>TRBV2|TRBJ1-3|.|.
TGTGCCGGAAAACAGGGTACTGGAAACACCATATATTTT
CAGKQGTGNTIYF
>TRBV25-1|TRBJ1-4|.|.
TGTGCCAGCAGTGGCCGAGGGGGGCGGGGGACAACTAATGAAAAACTGTTTTTT
CASSGRGGRGTTNEKLFF
>TRBV27|TRBJ1-5|TRBD1|.
TGTGCCAGCAGAACAGGGGGTAGCAATCAGCCCCAGCATTTT
CASRTGGSNQPQHF
>TRBV27|TRBJ1-6|TRBD1|.
TGTGCCAGCAGTTTATCAAGGGACAGGGGGCGCGTAACCCTCCACTTT
CASSLSRDRGRVTLHF
>TRBV27|TRBJ1-4|.|.
TGTGCCAGCAGTTTGCAGGGTGTCGGCGAAAAACTGTTTTTT
CASSLQGVGEKLFF
>TRBV13|TRBJ2-1|.|.
TGTGCCAGCAGCTTGGGCGGGACCCCCTACAATGAGCAGTTCTTC
CASSLGGTPYNEQFF
>TRBV19|TRBJ2-1|.|few
TGTGCCAGTAGTATAGGACAGCTGCAGTTCTTC
CASSIGQLQFF
>TRBV11-2|TRBJ2-2|TRBD1|.
TGTGCCAGCAGCTTCCCCACGGGACAGGGCCACGGGGAGCTGTTTTTT
CASSFPTGQGHGELFF
>TRBV19|TRBJ1-1|.|.
TGTGCCAGTAGTATGACACGAGACCATGAAGCTTTCTTT
CASSMTRDHEAFF
>TRBV5-4|TRBJ2-2|TRBD1|.
TGTGCCAGCACCCTGTCAGGGGGCGCTTTGAACACCGGGGAGCTGTTTTTT
CASTLSGGALNTGELFF
>TRBV25-1|TRBJ2-7|TRBD1|many
TGTGCCAGCAGTGCAACATTGGGACAGGGGGTAGGCCCCTACGAGCAGTACTTC
CASSATLGQGVGPYEQYF
>TRBV15|TRBJ2-3|TRBD2|few
TGTGCCACCAGCAGCCTCACACTAGCGGGAGTTCGCACAGATACGCAGTATTTT
CATSSLTLAGVRTDTQYF
>TRBV10-3|TRBJ1-3|TRBD1|few
TGTGCCATCAGAGGGACAGTTGGAAACACCATATATTTT
CAIRGTVGNTIYF
>TRBV11-2|TRBJ2-1|TRBD2|.
TGTGCCAGCAGAGCAACTAGCGATGCGGGGAATGAGCAGTTCTTC
CASRATSDAGNEQFF
>TRBV15|TRBJ1-6|.|.
TGTGCCACCAGCAGAGCCCTCTATTCACCCCTCCACTTT
CATSRALYSPLHF
>TRBV7-3|TRBJ2-1|TRBD2|once
TGTGCCAGCAGCTTTACACTAGCGGCCGAGCAGTTCTTC
CASSFTLAAEQFF
>TRBV4-2|TRBJ2-1|TRBD2|.
TGTGCCAGCAGCCAAGTGACGGGAGGGCCCAATGAGCAGTTCTTC
CASSQVTGGPNEQFF